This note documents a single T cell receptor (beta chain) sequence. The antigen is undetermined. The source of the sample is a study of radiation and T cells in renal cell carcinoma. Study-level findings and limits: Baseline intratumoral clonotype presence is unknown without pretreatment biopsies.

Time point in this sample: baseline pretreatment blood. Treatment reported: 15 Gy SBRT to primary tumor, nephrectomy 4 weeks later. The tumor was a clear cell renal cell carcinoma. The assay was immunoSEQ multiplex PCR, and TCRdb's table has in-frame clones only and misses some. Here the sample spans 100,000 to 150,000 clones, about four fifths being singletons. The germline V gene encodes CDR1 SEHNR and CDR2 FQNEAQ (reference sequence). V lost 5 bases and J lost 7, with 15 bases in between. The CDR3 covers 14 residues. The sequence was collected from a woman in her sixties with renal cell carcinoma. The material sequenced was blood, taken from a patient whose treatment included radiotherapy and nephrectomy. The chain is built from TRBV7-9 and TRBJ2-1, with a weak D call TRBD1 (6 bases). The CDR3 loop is CASSPSWTVNEQFF. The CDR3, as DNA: TGTGCCAGCAGCCCAAGCTGGACAGTTAATGAGCAGTTCTTC. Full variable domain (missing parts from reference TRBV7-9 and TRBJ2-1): DTGVSQNPRHKITKRGQNVTFRCDPISEHNRLYWYRQTLGQGPEFLTYFQNEAQLEKSRLLSDRFSAERPKGSFSTLEIQRTEQGDSAMYLCASSPSWTVNEQFFGPGTRLTVL.